The 24 T cell receptor beta chains given below trace back to one sample, sequenced in a study of CD8+CD57+ T cells in acquired aplastic anemia. According to the study, genomic DNA was the template for TCR beta VDJ and CDR3 profiling. TCRdb processed the reads anew with MiXCR; each CDR3 protein has one entry. Of about 160,000 distinct CDR3 sequences listed, around half are singletons. The patients chosen for sequencing had shown expansion of CD8+CD57+ cells (detected by flow cytometry). Sequences were obtained from sorted CD4+, CD8+, or CD8+CD57+ T cells (not recorded which) from PBMCs. The receptors were sampled from a human donor with aplastic anemia.

With respect to this clonotype: A read error may produce the germline difference seen at one junction end. The CDR3 region has the DNA TGTGCTAGCAGAAAGACCGGGACTAGCGACTGGGAGACCCAGTACTTC. Translating it yields CASRKTGTSDWETQYF. The chain joins TRBV7-7 to TRBJ2-5; 10 bases are a match to TRBD2. Germline V CDR1 and CDR2: SSHAT, FNYEAQ (reference sequence). The CDR3 covers 16 residues.

The chain uses TRBV10-3 and TRBJ1-1; the D gene is possibly TRBD1 (5 bases). The CDR3 spans 14 residues. Germline CDR1 and CDR2: ENHRY and SYGVKD. Trimming removed 2 bases at V and 6 bases at J, with 13 bases between. The CDR3 region is CAISEGTTEAEAFF. CDR3 bases: TGTGCCATCAGTGAGGGAACGACAGAGGCTGAAGCTTTCTTT.

The rearrangement joins TRBV2 to TRBJ1-1, with D unresolved. There are 14 residues in the CDR3. Trimming cost V 3 bases and J 11 bases, with 19 bases left between them. Germline V gene sequence: CDR1 SNHLY, CDR2 FYNNEI. CDR3 amino acids: CASSERALNTKAFF. DNA of the CDR3: TGTGCCAGCAGTGAGAGGGCATTGAACACCAAGGCTTTCTTT.

The V call is TRBV5-5, the J call TRBJ1-1; D is possibly TRBD1 (5 bases). Germline CDR1 reads SGHKS; CDR2 reads YYEKEE (reference sequence). Trimming removed 5 bases from V and 5 bases from J, with 16 bases in between. CDR3 length: 14 residues. CDR3 region: CASSWDLRGTEAFF. The CDR3 DNA is TGTGCCAGCAGTTGGGACCTAAGAGGGACTGAAGCTTTCTTT.

In this sample, this clonotype turned up many times. The chain joins TRBV20-1 to TRBJ1-3, with D tentatively TRBD1 (5 bases). Germline V CDR1 and CDR2: DFQATT, SNEGSKA (reference sequence). The length of the CDR3 is 14 residues. Trimming removed 4 bases at V and 1 base at J, with 11 bases between. This CDR3 is CSAKIAGSGNTIYF. DNA for the CDR3: TGCAGTGCTAAGATCGCAGGGTCTGGAAACACCATATATTTT.

This clonotype has just a few counts. V usage is TRBV7-2 and J usage is TRBJ2-7, with D possibly being TRBD2 (5 bases). CDR1 is SGHTA, CDR2 FQGNSA, per germline. The V end was cut by 1 base, the J end by 4 bases, with 14 bases between. The CDR3 has 15 residues. CDR3 amino acids: CASSLVPRAGYEQYF. DNA for the CDR3: TGTGCCAGCAGCTTAGTTCCGCGGGCCGGGTACGAGCAGTACTTC.

The chain is built from TRBV27 and TRBJ1-1; D unresolved. Germline loops: CDR1 MNHEY, CDR2 SMNVEV (reference sequence). The V gene lost 8 bases and the J gene lost 4 bases, with 14 bases spanning the gap. There are 13 residues in the CDR3. CDR3: CASSLSRSTEAFF. The CDR3 region has the DNA TGTGCCAGCTCGCTCAGTAGAAGCACTGAAGCTTTCTTT.

The J gene is TRBJ2-7, the V gene TRBV7-9; D is possibly TRBD1 (6 bases). Germline assignment: CDR1 SEHNR and CDR2 FQNEAQ (reference sequence). The CDR3 contains 14 residues. V was pared by 1 base and J by 3 bases, with 10 bases between. CDR3 DNA sequence: TGTGCCAGCAGCTTAGAGACAGGCGGCTACGAGCAGTACTTC. This encodes CASSLETGGYEQYF. Variable domain in full (rest from reference TRBV7-9 and TRBJ2-7): DTGVSQNPRHKITKRGQNVTFRCDPISEHNRLYWYRQTLGQGPEFLTYFQNEAQLEKSRLLSDRFSAERPKGSFSTLEIQRTEQGDSAMYLCASSLETGGYEQYFGPGTRLTVT.

This clonotype was counted only a few times. V is TRBV2 and J is TRBJ1-2; TRBD1 matches 9 bases. Germline-derived CDR1 and CDR2 are SNHLY and FYNNEI. This CDR3 has 16 amino acids. The V gene end was trimmed by 6 bases and the J gene end by 4 bases; junction bases not matched to a gene: 12. In nucleotides, the CDR3 is TGTGCCAGCAGCAATACCGGGACAGGGTTTAGCTATGGCTACACCTTC. This codes for CASSNTGTGFSYGYTF. Filled out from reference TRBV2 and TRBJ1-2, the complete variable domain reads EPEVTQTPSHQVTQMGQEVILRCVPISNHLYFYWYRQILGQKVEFLVSFYNNEISEKSEIFDDQFSVERPDGSNFTLKIRSTKLEDSAMYFCASSNTGTGFSYGYTFGSGTRLTVV.

The chain recombines TRBV10-3 with TRBJ1-2, with D possibly matching TRBD1 (6 bases). The CDR3 loop spans 14 amino acids. Germline CDR1 reads ENHRY; CDR2 reads SYGVKD. Trimming shortened V by 2 bases and J by 12 bases, and 19 bases separated the two germline ends. CDR3 sequence reads: CAISEETGPRGHTF. The CDR3 DNA follows: TGTGCCATCAGTGAGGAAACAGGGCCTCGGGGCCACACCTTC.

This clonotype occurred a few times. This chain links TRBV7-3 with TRBJ2-7; D is unresolved. CDR3 length: 13 residues. The V end was cut by 2 bases, the J end by 2 bases, with 7 bases between. The germline CDR1 and CDR2 sequences are SGHTA and FQGTGA. The DNA for the CDR3 is TGTGCCAGCAGCTTAGCGGCCACCTACGAGCAGTACTTC. It encodes CASSLAATYEQYF.

This clonotype occurred a few times. This rearrangement joins TRBV2 to TRBJ1-6, with a tentative D call TRBD1 (5 bases). CDR1 and CDR2 (germline): SNHLY, FYNNEI. This CDR3 has 14 amino acids. Trimming shortened V by 6 bases and J by 3 bases, and 9 bases separated the two germline ends. The CDR3 sequence: CASSGQVYNSPLHF. Written as DNA, the CDR3 is TGTGCCAGCAGCGGACAAGTCTATAATTCACCCCTCCACTTT.

The CDR3 DNA reads TGCGCCAGCAGCCAAGAGGGACAGAACCCCTTAAATACGCAGTATTTT. This encodes CASSQEGQNPLNTQYF. This chain uses TRBV4-1 with TRBJ2-3; 7 nucleotides agree with TRBD1. Germline V lookup: CDR1 MGHRA, CDR2 YSYEKL. The CDR3 is 16 residues long. V lost 0 bases to trimming and J lost 7 bases; unmatched junction nucleotides: 10.

This clonotype was observed at least ten times. The chain employs TRBV7-9 and TRBJ1-6; 11 positions match TRBD1. The CDR3 has 14 residues. Trimming took 5 bases from V and 10 from J; bases not matched to a gene: 4. Germline values: CDR1 SEHNR, CDR2 FQNEAQ (reference sequence). The CDR3 region is CASSPGQGASPLHF. The CDR3 nucleotides are TGTGCCAGCAGCCCCGGACAGGGGGCCTCACCCCTCCACTTT.

The rearrangement links TRBV6-2 or TRBV6-3 to TRBJ1-5, with D possibly TRBD1 on 6 matching bases. The CDR3 totals 14 residues. V lost 4 bases and J 3 bases, leaving 10 bases between the germline ends. Germline V gives CDR1 MNHEY, CDR2 SVGEGT. CDR3 amino acids: CASSSGQFNQPQHF. For the CDR3, the DNA is TGTGCCAGCAGTTCAGGACAGTTCAATCAGCCCCAGCATTTT.

This clonotype was seen many times. V is TRBV4-1 and J is TRBJ2-3; D might be TRBD2 (5 bases). This CDR3 has 14 amino acids. The V end was cut by 4 bases, the J end by 5 bases, with 13 bases between. Germline CDR1 and CDR2: MGHRA and YSYEKL. CDR3 residues: CASSRSIAGDTQYF. For the CDR3, the DNA is TGCGCCAGCAGCCGTAGTATCGCGGGAGATACGCAGTATTTT.

This clonotype was seen repeatedly, ten times or more. CDR3 nucleotide sequence: TGTGCCAGCAGTTTATCGCCTGGGTACGACCACGAGCAGTACTTC. Its protein product is CASSLSPGYDHEQYF. The V call is TRBV27, the J call TRBJ2-7; D remains unclear. The germline V gene has CDR1 MNHEY and CDR2 SMNVEV (reference sequence). The CDR3 extends over 15 amino acids. The germline V and J ends were trimmed by 0 bases and 5 bases, with 14 bases remaining between them.

The rearrangement links TRBV19 to TRBJ1-6, with no clear D. The V gene lost 4 bases and the J gene lost 7 bases, with 5 bases spanning the gap. CDR3 length equals 12 residues. Germline CDR1 LNHDA, CDR2 SQIVND (reference sequence). The CDR3 nucleotides read TGTGCCAGTAGTACGAAAAATTCACCCCTCCACTTT. Residues: CASSTKNSPLHF.

This clonotype was seen at least ten times. The chain joins TRBV20-1 to TRBJ2-1; D is undetermined. V was clipped by 6 bases and J by 2 bases, with 8 bases between them. The CDR3 length is 12 residues. Germline-derived CDR1 and CDR2 are DFQATT and SNEGSKA (reference sequence). The CDR3 nucleotides are TGCAGTGCCGCAGGTGCCTACAATGAGCAGTTCTTC. It translates to CSAAGAYNEQFF.

In this sample, this clonotype turned up many times. V usage is TRBV24-1 and J usage is TRBJ2-1, with 10 nucleotides matching TRBD2. Germline loops: CDR1 KGHDR, CDR2 SFDVKD. After removal of 2 bases from V and 9 bases from J, the junction contained 6 bases not matched to a gene. CDR3 length: 15 residues. This CDR3 reads CATSDSGTSAIEQFF. In nucleotides, the CDR3 is TGTGCCACCAGTGATTCCGGGACTAGCGCGATTGAGCAGTTCTTC.

In this sample, this clonotype turned up a few times. V and J are TRBV10-3 and TRBJ1-2; possible D gene TRBD1, 6 bases. This CDR3 region has 16 residues. V was shortened by 0 bases and J by 5 bases, with 16 bases between the two germline ends. Germline lookup yields CDR1 ENHRY and CDR2 SYGVKD. For the CDR3, the DNA is TGTGCCATCAGTGAGTCCGGGACAATCTCTGGGTATGGCTACACCTTC. Translated: CAISESGTISGYGYTF.

This chain connects TRBV25-1 to TRBJ1-1; TRBD1 matches 7 bases. The CDR3 covers 13 residues. The germline CDR1 and CDR2 sequences are MGHDK and SYGVNS. V lost 3 bases to trimming and J lost 11 bases; unmatched junction nucleotides: 9. The CDR3 here is CASSDIRGFRAFF. The CDR3 nucleotides are TGTGCCAGCAGTGACATCAGGGGGTTCAGGGCTTTCTTT.

The rearrangement links TRBV5-1 to TRBJ1-2, with 9 bases that match TRBD1. Germline values: CDR1 SGHRS, CDR2 YFSETQ. The V and J ends lost 4 bases and 6 bases, in that order; junction bases with no gene match: 4. The CDR3 length is 13 residues. Here the CDR3 reads CASSLQGADGYTF. The CDR3 DNA sequence: TGCGCCAGCAGCCTACAGGGGGCGGATGGCTACACCTTC. The whole variable domain, filled in from reference TRBV5-1 and TRBJ1-2, reads KAGVTQTPRYLIKTRGQQVTLSCSPISGHRSVSWYQQTPGQGLQFLFEYFSETQRNKGNFPGRFSGRQFSNSRSEMNVSTLELGDSALYLCASSLQGADGYTFGSGTRLTVV.

On this clonotype itself: Its ends do not fully match the called genes, so a read error is possible. The rearrangement links TRBV3-1 to TRBJ2-3; D not certain. This CDR3 has 14 amino acids. In germline, CDR1 is LGHDT, CDR2 YNNKEL (reference sequence). The CDR3 DNA follows: TGTGCCAGCAGCCCCCCGGAATCCACAGAGACGCAGTATTTT. Translation: CASSPPESTETQYF.